This T cell receptor beta chain is from a study of shared clonotypes between healthy human individuals. This CDR3 is built from 18 residues. CDR1 and CDR2 (germline): KGHSH, LQKENI. Deletions cut 3 bases from V and 6 bases from J, with 24 bases between. The method was immunoSEQ multiplex PCR; TCRdb's version includes in-frame clones alone and lacks a portion of them. The sample consists of roughly 2.2 million clones, just under 95% of them appearing once. This sequence originates from a man between 18 and 35 years old in good health. Some clones in this sample may be carry-over from other donors' samples. The sequenced material came from naive CD4+ T cells from PBMCs. Subset denoted: CD45RA+ positively selected. The chain employs TRBV18 and TRBJ1-3, with a weak D call TRBD1 (6 bases). Written as DNA, the CDR3 is TGTGCCAGCTCACCCCTCTCCGCGGGAGGGGGGTCGGCAAACACCATATATTTT. Translated: CASSPLSAGGGSANTIYF.